A selection of T cell receptor beta chains follows, all from one sample in a study of blood T cells in healthy people across ages. From the 5' RACE reads, TCRdb called clonotypes with MiXCR, one entry per CDR3 protein. The sample consists of about 1.1 million distinct CDR3 sequences, 30% to 40% of them appearing once. The sequencing sample was made of blood. Receptors were obtained from a man aged 18 to 35 in good health. The CDR3 runs from the conserved cysteine through the conserved F or W. The D gene is left open where the match is weak. Clone size, where shown, is once, few, many, or a class for clones that have expanded.

TRBV7-9,TRBD1,.,TRBJ1-5,CASSFAGTGYNQPQHF,TGTGCCAGCAGCTTTGCCGGGACAGGGTACAATCAGCCCCAGCATTTT
TRBV28,.,.,TRBJ2-7,CASSFGESQGYEQYF,TGTGCCAGCAGTTTTGGAGAAAGCCAGGGCTACGAGCAGTACTTC
TRBV2,TRBD2,.,TRBJ2-3,CASSGVGLAGTSTDTQYF,TGTGCCAGCAGTGGGGTTGGACTAGCGGGGACTAGCACAGATACGCAGTATTTT
TRBV7-9,.,few,TRBJ2-3,CASSLDRGYTDTQYF,TGTGCCAGCAGCCTAGATCGGGGATACACAGATACGCAGTATTTT
TRBV7-9,.,few,TRBJ1-5,CASSLQGHQPQHF,TGTGCCAGCAGCTTACAGGGACATCAGCCCCAGCATTTT
TRBV5-1,TRBD2,.,TRBJ2-7,CASSLGTSGGLSYEQYF,TGCGCCAGCAGCTTGGGTACTAGCGGGGGCCTCTCCTACGAGCAGTACTTC
TRBV18,TRBD1,few,TRBJ1-1,CASSSRTGAYTEAFF,TGTGCCAGCTCATCAAGGACAGGGGCCTACACTGAAGCTTTCTTT
TRBV28,TRBD2,.,TRBJ2-3,CASSPTAGGVGDTQYF,TGTGCCAGCAGTCCTACAGCGGGGGGGGTGGGAGATACGCAGTATTTT
TRBV7-2,TRBD1,few,TRBJ2-6,CASSPGQGARGANVLTF,TGTGCCAGCAGCCCAGGACAGGGGGCTCGTGGGGCCAACGTCCTGACTTTC
TRBV10-3,.,.,TRBJ1-2,CAIGESEGYGYTF,TGTGCCATCGGTGAGTCGGAGGGCTATGGCTACACCTTC
TRBV4-1,.,once,TRBJ1-2,CASSQGQCNYGYTF,TGCGCCAGCAGCCAAGGACAGTGCAACTATGGCTACACCTTC
TRBV6-2/TRBV6-3,.,few,TRBJ2-4,CASSYSENIQYF,TGTGCCAGCAGTTACTCTGAAAACATTCAGTACTTC
TRBV5-1,.,.,TRBJ1-2,CASSLAVGSDYGYTF,TGCGCCAGCAGCTTGGCTGTGGGATCCGACTATGGCTACACCTTC
TRBV27,.,.,TRBJ2-2,CACQSILNTGELFF,TGTGCCTGTCAAAGCATCTTGAACACCGGGGAGCTGTTTTTT
TRBV20-1,TRBD1,few,TRBJ1-2,CSAGGTGGRRDGYTF,TGCAGTGCTGGGGGGACAGGGGGCAGAAGGGATGGCTACACCTTC
TRBV12-3/TRBV12-4,TRBD2,many,TRBJ2-1,CASSLGLAVYNEQFF,TGTGCCAGCAGTTTAGGACTAGCGGTCTACAATGAGCAGTTCTTC
TRBV24-1,.,.,TRBJ2-3,CATSDPRRGTDTQYF,TGTGCCACCAGTGACCCCCGAAGGGGCACAGATACGCAGTATTTT
TRBV12-3/TRBV12-4,.,few,TRBJ1-5,CASTQESNQPQHF,TGTGCCAGCACCCAGGAGAGCAATCAGCCCCAGCATTTT
TRBV5-5,.,.,TRBJ1-4,CASSNGQSEKLFF,TGTGCCAGCAGCAACGGACAGTCGGAAAAACTGTTTTTT
TRBV6-1,TRBD2,.,TRBJ2-1,CASTNRASGVPYNEQFF,TGTGCCAGCACCAATCGGGCGAGCGGGGTTCCCTACAATGAGCAGTTCTTC
TRBV7-2,.,.,TRBJ1-6,CASSLIGESNSPLHF,TGTGCCAGCAGCTTAATTGGGGAGTCAAATTCACCCCTCCACTTT
TRBV5-6,.,.,TRBJ2-4,CASSFGGGLAKNIQYF,TGTGCCAGCAGCTTTGGAGGGGGCCTGGCCAAAAACATTCAGTACTTC
TRBV18,.,.,TRBJ1-2,CASSPDRETSYGYTF,TGTGCCAGCTCACCAGATCGGGAGACCAGCTATGGCTACACCTTC
TRBV28,.,.,TRBJ1-1,CASSLGFATEAFF,TGTGCCAGCAGTTTGGGGTTTGCTACTGAAGCTTTCTTT
TRBV20-1,.,few,TRBJ1-5,CSARSVIGGVGQPQHF,TGCAGTGCTAGATCCGTAATCGGGGGAGTAGGTCAGCCCCAGCATTTT
TRBV29-1,TRBD1,.,TRBJ2-7,CSVERGQGVDEQYF,TGCAGCGTTGAGAGGGGGCAGGGGGTAGATGAGCAGTACTTC
TRBV7-2,.,.,TRBJ1-1,CASSLLSTTEAFF,TGTGCCAGCAGCTTATTATCGACCACTGAAGCTTTCTTT
TRBV7-6,TRBD1,.,TRBJ2-5,CASSLGAGTGGATNEQYF,TGTGCCAGCAGCTTAGGAGCCGGGACAGGGGGAGCCACTAATGAGCAGTACTTC
TRBV10-3,.,many,TRBJ2-3,CAISESGLEYF,TGTGCCATCAGTGAGAGCGGACTGGAGTATTTT
TRBV4-1,TRBD1,.,TRBJ2-2,CASSQGQFLQGMTGELFF,TGCGCCAGCAGCCAGGGACAGTTTCTCCAAGGCATGACCGGGGAGCTGTTTTTT
TRBV6-2/TRBV6-3,.,.,TRBJ1-6,CASRLGTANSPLHF,TGTGCCAGCAGACTGGGAACCGCGAATTCACCCCTCCACTTT
TRBV6-6,TRBD1,few,TRBJ2-7,CASSYLGQGGYEQYF,TGTGCCAGCAGTTACCTGGGACAGGGTGGGTACGAGCAGTACTTC
TRBV9,.,.,TRBJ2-5,CASSATWGVSGLETQYF,TGTGCCAGCAGCGCCACATGGGGGGTTTCAGGGTTGGAGACCCAGTACTTC
TRBV12-3/TRBV12-4,.,many,TRBJ1-5,CASSLSGVRNQPQHF,TGTGCCAGCAGTTTAAGCGGGGTGCGCAATCAGCCCCAGCATTTT
TRBV12-3/TRBV12-4,TRBD1,few,TRBJ1-2,CASSVQGPTPNYGYTF,TGTGCCAGCAGCGTACAGGGGCCAACCCCCAACTATGGCTACACCTTC
TRBV6-5,TRBD1,.,TRBJ1-2,CASSYGRGGDSYGYTF,TGTGCCAGCAGTTACGGGCGAGGGGGCGATAGCTATGGCTACACCTTC
TRBV7-2,TRBD1,.,TRBJ1-4,CASSWTGFATNEKLFF,TGTGCCAGCAGCTGGACAGGATTTGCGACTAATGAAAAACTGTTTTTT
TRBV10-3,.,.,TRBJ2-5,CAISESVHLGETQYF,TGTGCCATCAGTGAGAGTGTGCACCTTGGGGAGACCCAGTACTTC
TRBV20-1,.,.,TRBJ1-2,CSAREATGLDGYTF,TGCAGTGCTAGAGAAGCCACAGGGCTGGATGGCTACACCTTC
TRBV7-2,.,few,TRBJ2-3,CASSLIPTPTDTQYF,TGTGCCAGCAGCTTGATTCCCACCCCCACAGATACGCAGTATTTT
TRBV12-3/TRBV12-4,TRBD1,few,TRBJ1-1,CASSPGQGGSAFF,TGTGCCAGCAGCCCCGGACAGGGGGGCTCAGCTTTCTTT
TRBV5-1,.,.,TRBJ2-5,CASSLYASDSYNEQYF,TGCGCCAGCAGCTTGTATGCCTCAGACTCCTACAATGAGCAGTACTTC
TRBV7-2,.,.,TRBJ2-4,CASRPEAKNIQYF,TGTGCCAGCAGACCCGAAGCCAAAAACATTCAGTACTTC
TRBV6-6,TRBD1,.,TRBJ1-2,CASSYPQGQGASYGYTF,TGTGCCAGCAGTTACCCCCAAGGACAGGGGGCGAGCTATGGCTACACCTTC
TRBV28,TRBD1,.,TRBJ2-5,CASSLITGTGSFNEQYF,TGTGCCAGCAGTTTAATCACCGGGACAGGGTCTTTCAATGAGCAGTACTTC
TRBV12-3/TRBV12-4,.,few,TRBJ2-7,CASSLVRDEQYF,TGTGCCAGCAGTTTAGTCAGGGACGAGCAGTACTTC
TRBV20-1,.,.,TRBJ1-1,CSSLGPKNTEAFF,TGCAGCTCCCTAGGGCCCAAGAACACTGAAGCTTTCTTT
TRBV6-2/TRBV6-3,.,.,TRBJ2-7,CASRSTGIPYEQYF,TGTGCCAGCAGGAGCACGGGGATTCCCTACGAGCAGTACTTC
TRBV29-1,.,many,TRBJ2-1,CSVDGRKSSYNEQFF,TGCAGCGTTGATGGTAGGAAAAGCTCCTACAATGAGCAGTTCTTC
TRBV24-1,.,.,TRBJ2-1,CATSDPSEEQFF,TGTGCCACCAGTGATCCCTCCGAAGAGCAGTTCTTC
TRBV6-2/TRBV6-3,TRBD2,few,TRBJ2-1,CASSHHEAGGYNEQFF,TGTGCCAGCAGTCACCATGAGGCGGGGGGCTACAATGAGCAGTTCTTC
TRBV4-3,.,.,TRBJ1-1,CASSQDGQLNTEAFF,TGCGCCAGCAGCCAAGACGGTCAGCTAAACACTGAAGCTTTCTTT
TRBV2,.,.,TRBJ2-7,CASTSYEYLTYEQYF,TGTGCCAGCACCTCGTACGAATACCTAACCTACGAGCAGTACTTC
TRBV28,TRBD1,.,TRBJ2-1,CASSGDTGGTYNEQFF,TGTGCCAGCAGTGGAGACACAGGGGGCACCTACAATGAGCAGTTCTTC
TRBV15,.,few,TRBJ2-4,CATSRQAIAKNIQYF,TGTGCCACCAGCAGACAGGCAATAGCCAAAAACATTCAGTACTTC
TRBV7-2,.,.,TRBJ1-2,CASSPSQVQTIYGYTF,TGTGCCAGCAGCCCATCACAAGTTCAAACGATCTATGGCTACACCTTC